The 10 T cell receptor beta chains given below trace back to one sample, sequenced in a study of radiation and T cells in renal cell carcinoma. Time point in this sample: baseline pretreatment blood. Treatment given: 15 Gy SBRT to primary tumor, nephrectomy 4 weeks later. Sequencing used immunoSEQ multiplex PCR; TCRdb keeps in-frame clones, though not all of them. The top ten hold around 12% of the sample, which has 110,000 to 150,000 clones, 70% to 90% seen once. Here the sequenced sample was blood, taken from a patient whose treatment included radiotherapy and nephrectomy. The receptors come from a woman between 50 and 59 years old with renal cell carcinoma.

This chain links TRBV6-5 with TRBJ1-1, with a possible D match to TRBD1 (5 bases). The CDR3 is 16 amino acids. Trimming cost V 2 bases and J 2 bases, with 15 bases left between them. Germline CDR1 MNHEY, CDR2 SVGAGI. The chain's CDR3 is CASSYQAGAPNTEAFF. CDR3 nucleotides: TGTGCCAGCAGTTACCAAGCCGGGGCACCTAACACTGAAGCTTTCTTT.

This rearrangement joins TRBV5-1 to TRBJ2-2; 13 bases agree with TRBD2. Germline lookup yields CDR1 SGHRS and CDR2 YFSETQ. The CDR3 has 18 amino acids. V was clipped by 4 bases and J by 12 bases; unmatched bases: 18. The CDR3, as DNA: TGCGCCAGCAGCCCCAGACGAACTAGCGGGGGGGATGTCGGACAGCTGTTTTTT. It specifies CASSPRRTSGGDVGQLFF. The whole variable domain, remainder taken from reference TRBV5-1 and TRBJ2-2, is KAGVTQTPRYLIKTRGQQVTLSCSPISGHRSVSWYQQTPGQGLQFLFEYFSETQRNKGNFPGRFSGRQFSNSRSEMNVSTLELGDSALYLCASSPRRTSGGDVGQLFFGEGSRLTVL.

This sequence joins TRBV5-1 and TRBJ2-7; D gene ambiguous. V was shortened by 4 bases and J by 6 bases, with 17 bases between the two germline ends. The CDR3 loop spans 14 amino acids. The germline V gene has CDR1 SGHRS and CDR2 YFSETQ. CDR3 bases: TGCGCCAGCAGCCAGGATACAGCTCGTCTCGAGCAGTACTTC. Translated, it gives CASSQDTARLEQYF.

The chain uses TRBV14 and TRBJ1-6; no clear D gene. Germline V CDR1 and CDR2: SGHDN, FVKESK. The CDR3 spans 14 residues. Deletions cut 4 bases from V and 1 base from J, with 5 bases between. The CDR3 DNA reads TGTGCCAGCAGCCCCCGATCCTATAATTCACCCCTCCACTTT. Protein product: CASSPRSYNSPLHF.

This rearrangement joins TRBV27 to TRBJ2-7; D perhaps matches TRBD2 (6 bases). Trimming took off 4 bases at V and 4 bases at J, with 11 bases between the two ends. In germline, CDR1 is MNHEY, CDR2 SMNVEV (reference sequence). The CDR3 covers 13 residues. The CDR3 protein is CASSSPGGYEQYF. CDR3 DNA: TGTGCCAGCAGTTCCCCAGGAGGGTACGAGCAGTACTTC.

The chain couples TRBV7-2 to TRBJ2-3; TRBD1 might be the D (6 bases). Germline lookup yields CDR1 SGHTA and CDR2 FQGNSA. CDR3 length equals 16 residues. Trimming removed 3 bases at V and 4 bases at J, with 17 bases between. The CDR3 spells CASSFMSDSSADTQYF. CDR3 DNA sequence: TGTGCCAGCAGCTTTATGTCGGACAGCTCCGCAGATACGCAGTATTTT.

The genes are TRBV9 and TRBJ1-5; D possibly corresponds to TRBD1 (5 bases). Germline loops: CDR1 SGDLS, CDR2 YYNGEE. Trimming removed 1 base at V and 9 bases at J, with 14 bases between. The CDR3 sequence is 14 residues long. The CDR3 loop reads CASSVSTESMPQHF. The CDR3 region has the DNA TGTGCCAGCAGCGTATCGACAGAGTCTATGCCCCAGCATTTT. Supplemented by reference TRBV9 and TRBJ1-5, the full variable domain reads DSGVTQTPKHLITATGQRVTLRCSPRSGDLSVYWYQQSLDQGLQFLIQYYNGEERAKGNILERFSAQQFPDLHSELNLSSLELGDSALYFCASSVSTESMPQHFGDGTRLSIL.

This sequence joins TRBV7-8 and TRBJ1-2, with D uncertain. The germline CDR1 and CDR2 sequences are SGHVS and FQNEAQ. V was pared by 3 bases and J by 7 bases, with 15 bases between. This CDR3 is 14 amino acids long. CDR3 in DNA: TGTGCCAGCAGCTTCGCGGGAGTATCTTCTGGCTACACCTTC. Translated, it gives CASSFAGVSSGYTF.

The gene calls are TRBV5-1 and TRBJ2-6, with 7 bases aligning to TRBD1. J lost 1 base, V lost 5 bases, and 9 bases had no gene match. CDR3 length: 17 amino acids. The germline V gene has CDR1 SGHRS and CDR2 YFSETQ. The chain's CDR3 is CASSLTGLSSGANVLTF. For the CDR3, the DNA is TGCGCCAGCAGTTTGACAGGGTTATCGTCTGGGGCCAACGTCCTGACTTTC.

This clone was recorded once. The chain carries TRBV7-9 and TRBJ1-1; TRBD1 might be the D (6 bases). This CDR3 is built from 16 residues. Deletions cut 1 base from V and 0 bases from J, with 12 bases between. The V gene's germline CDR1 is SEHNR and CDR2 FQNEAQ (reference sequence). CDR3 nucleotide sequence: TGTGCCAGCAGCTTAGGATCTTACAGGGTGAACACTGAAGCTTTCTTT. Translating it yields CASSLGSYRVNTEAFF.